This T cell receptor beta chain stems from a study of cytomegalovirus exposure and HLA in healthy donors. Study results and limitations: The authors enumerated 150 to 200 TCR beta chains as linked to cytomegalovirus. What TCR beta sequences reportedly achieved was accurate prediction of HLA-A and HLA-B alleles in most subjects.

Germline V gene sequence: CDR1 SGDLS, CDR2 YYNGEE. The junction had 19 bases not matched to a gene; V was cut back by 3 bases and J by 0 bases. This CDR3 spans 22 amino acids. The primer mix had 60 Vbeta and 13 Jbeta primers. As originally analysed: As a later analysis found, there were tens of millions of unique TCR beta chains, of which roughly 11 million were shared. The method was immunoSEQ multiplex PCR; TCRdb's version includes in-frame clones alone and lacks a portion of them. D and trimming come from the DNA, and the V and J calls and clone size come from that table. The sample has some 180,000 clones, around 80% seen once. About this clone: Its matching antigen is unknown.

Source material: PBMCs. The J gene is TRBJ1-5, the V gene TRBV9, with 12 bases aligning to TRBD1. The source of this sequence is a woman aged 55 to 70 in good health and CMV-seropositive. The CDR3 region is CASSDIKGQGATRAYSNQPQHF. The CDR3 DNA follows: TGTGCCAGCAGCGATATAAAGGGACAGGGGGCGACCCGAGCCTATAGCAATCAGCCCCAGCATTTT.